This T cell receptor beta chain was recorded in a study of blood T cell repertoires in COVID-19. Study-wide background: Donors in the United States, Italy and Spain gave samples during acute or convalescent COVID-19. From T cells, B-cell-depleted T cells, or PBMCs came the material, which was cDNA or gDNA.

Authors' analysis steps: Amplification of reference gene primers provided the estimated nucleated cell counts. Profiled with immunoSEQ multiplex PCR; TCRdb holds only in-frame clones, not every one. The DNA gave D and trimming, while V, J and clone size come from that table. The data contain around 300,000 clones, about nine tenths of them singletons. Germline assignment: CDR1 LNHDA and CDR2 SQIVND (reference sequence). J was trimmed by 4 bases and V by 4 bases; bases with no gene match: 5. The CDR3 sequence is 14 residues long. This chain links TRBV19 with TRBJ1-1; 8 bases line up with TRBD1. The clonotype was recovered from a man aged 50 to 59 with active or convalescent COVID-19. Sequences were obtained from peripheral blood. CDR3: CASSTQGGVTEAFF. For the CDR3, the DNA is TGTGCCAGTAGTACACAGGGGGGAGTCACTGAAGCTTTCTTT.